A selection of T cell receptor beta chains follows, all from one sample in a study of T cell responses to AZD1222 COVID-19 vaccine. TCRdb keeps only in-frame clones here, not all; method: immunoSEQ multiplex PCR. The sample records about 84,000 clones, 80% to 95% being singletons. The source material was peripheral blood, sampled 28 days after the second AZD1222 dose. The receptors were sampled from an adult who received the AZD1222 COVID-19 vaccine. Both conserved end residues are part of each CDR3. A D gene is named only where the DNA matches it firmly. Clone sizes are given selectively: once, few, many, or a class where the clone is expanded.

V: TRBV27; length: 17; J: TRBJ2-7; D: NA; size: NA; CDR3: CASSHAAPHVTPYEQYF; DNA: TGTGCCAGCAGCCACGCCGCCCCGCACGTCACGCCCTACGAGCAGTACTTC
V: TRBV10-2; length: 15; J: TRBJ2-7; D: TRBD2; size: once; CDR3: CASRVGTSGPYEQYF; DNA: TGCGCCAGCAGGGTAGGGACTAGCGGACCCTACGAGCAGTACTTC
V: TRBV28; length: 15; J: TRBJ1-5; D: NA; size: once; CDR3: CASSFRGGSNQPQHF; DNA: TGTGCCAGCAGTTTCAGGGGTGGTAGCAATCAGCCCCAGCATTTT
V: TRBV9; length: 14; J: TRBJ2-1; D: TRBD2; size: NA; CDR3: CASSVEPSGAGQFF; DNA: TGTGCCAGCAGCGTAGAACCAAGCGGGGCGGGGCAGTTCTTC
V: TRBV5-1; length: 14; J: TRBJ2-1; D: TRBD1; size: NA; CDR3: CASSTGTVRNEQFF; DNA: TGCGCCAGCAGCACGGGGACAGTCCGCAATGAGCAGTTCTTC
V: TRBV6-6; length: 15; J: TRBJ2-7; D: TRBD2; size: NA; CDR3: CASSYVTSGNYEQYF; DNA: TGTGCCAGCAGTTACGTGACTAGCGGGAACTACGAGCAGTACTTC
V: TRBV19; length: 12; J: TRBJ2-3; D: NA; size: NA; CDR3: CASSAREDTQYF; DNA: TGTGCCAGTAGTGCCAGAGAAGATACGCAGTATTTT
V: TRBV6-4; length: 15; J: TRBJ2-3; D: TRBD2; size: once; CDR3: CASSDGASGEDTQYF; DNA: TGTGCCAGCAGTGACGGCGCTAGCGGGGAAGATACGCAGTATTTT
V: TRBV6-5; length: 15; J: TRBJ1-1; D: NA; size: NA; CDR3: CASSYRQLVKTEAFF; DNA: TGTGCCAGCAGTTACAGACAGTTGGTAAAAACTGAAGCTTTCTTT
V: TRBV28; length: 14; J: TRBJ1-2; D: TRBD1; size: NA; CDR3: CASSPPRQGAGYTF; DNA: TGTGCCAGCAGTCCCCCCCGACAGGGTGCTGGCTACACCTTC
V: TRBV7-9; length: 15; J: TRBJ2-1; D: NA; size: NA; CDR3: CASSRDTRSYNEQFF; DNA: TGTGCCAGCAGCAGGGACACCCGCTCCTACAATGAGCAGTTCTTC
V: TRBV14; length: 17; J: TRBJ1-2; D: NA; size: few; CDR3: CASSPPGHYLANYGYTF; DNA: TGTGCCAGCAGCCCCCCCGGACACTACCTCGCTAACTATGGCTACACCTTC
V: TRBV28; length: 16; J: TRBJ2-2; D: TRBD1; size: NA; CDR3: CASSFWDRRNTGELFF; DNA: TGTGCCAGCAGTTTCTGGGACAGACGTAACACCGGGGAGCTGTTTTTT
V: TRBV5-1; length: 16; J: TRBJ2-7; D: TRBD2; size: NA; CDR3: CASSTTWTSGSNEQYF; DNA: TGCGCCAGCAGCACAACCTGGACTAGCGGGAGCAACGAGCAGTACTTC
V: TRBV6-5; length: 13; J: TRBJ2-1; D: NA; size: NA; CDR3: CATQILGYNEQFF; DNA: TGTGCCACCCAGATACTGGGATACAATGAGCAGTTCTTC
V: TRBV5-4; length: 14; J: TRBJ2-5; D: NA; size: once; CDR3: CASSSPTSQETQYF; DNA: TGTGCCAGCAGCTCACCAACCTCCCAAGAGACCCAGTACTTC
V: TRBV21-1; length: 18; J: TRBJ2-3; D: NA; size: NA; CDR3: CASSKGIPGPDQQDTQYF; DNA: TGTGCCAGCAGCAAAGGGATCCCGGGACCCGACCAACAAGATACGCAGTATTTT
V: TRBV5-6; length: 15; J: TRBJ2-2; D: TRBD1; size: NA; CDR3: CASSLVGGGTGELFF; DNA: TGTGCCAGCAGCTTGGTAGGGGGCGGCACCGGGGAGCTGTTTTTT
V: TRBV11-3; length: 13; J: TRBJ2-1; D: TRBD2; size: once; CDR3: CASERGADNEQFF; DNA: TGTGCCAGCGAGCGGGGGGCAGACAATGAGCAGTTCTTC
V: TRBV5-8; length: 14; J: TRBJ1-1; D: NA; size: NA; CDR3: CASSWGGGNTEAFF; DNA: TGTGCCAGCAGTTGGGGGGGAGGGAACACTGAAGCTTTCTTT
V: TRBV25-1; length: 16; J: TRBJ2-1; D: NA; size: NA; CDR3: CASSDPGLISYNEQFF; DNA: TGTGCCAGCAGTGATCCGGGACTGATATCCTACAATGAGCAGTTCTTC
V: TRBV5-4; length: 16; J: TRBJ2-2; D: NA; size: NA; CDR3: CASSPTGQMNTGELFF; DNA: TGTGCCAGCAGCCCCACAGGACAGATGAACACCGGGGAGCTGTTTTTT
V: TRBV29-1; length: 14; J: TRBJ1-2; D: NA; size: NA; CDR3: CSVIRGQRNYGYTF; DNA: TGCAGCGTAATCAGAGGACAGCGTAACTATGGCTACACCTTC
V: TRBV30; length: 13; J: TRBJ1-2; D: NA; size: NA; CDR3: CAWSGQGSSGYTF; DNA: TGTGCCTGGAGTGGCCAGGGCAGTAGCGGCTACACCTTC
V: TRBV27; length: 17; J: TRBJ1-6; D: TRBD1; size: NA; CDR3: CASSAPSTGVYNSPLHF; DNA: TGTGCCAGCAGTGCTCCTTCGACAGGGGTTTATAATTCACCCCTCCACTTT
V: TRBV7-6; length: 18; J: TRBJ2-1; D: TRBD2; size: NA; CDR3: CASSSGTSSISSYNEQFF; DNA: TGTGCCAGCAGCTCCGGGACTAGCTCTATCAGCTCCTACAATGAGCAGTTCTTC
V: TRBV19; length: 17; J: TRBJ1-5; D: TRBD1; size: NA; CDR3: CASTRMAGGASNQPQHF; DNA: TGTGCCAGTACCCGCATGGCAGGGGGCGCGAGCAATCAGCCCCAGCATTTT
V: TRBV19; length: 14; J: TRBJ2-1; D: NA; size: NA; CDR3: CASSPRRGYNEQFF; DNA: TGTGCCAGTAGTCCCCGCAGGGGTTATAATGAGCAGTTCTTC
V: TRBV7-6; length: 13; J: TRBJ1-1; D: NA; size: NA; CDR3: CASSPGPSYFAFF; DNA: TGTGCCAGCAGCCCAGGGCCATCCTATTTCGCTTTCTTT
V: TRBV5-1; length: 12; J: TRBJ1-2; D: NA; size: NA; CDR3: CASSQDLWGYTF; DNA: TGCGCCAGCAGCCAGGACCTCTGGGGCTACACCTTC
V: TRBV10-3; length: 16; J: TRBJ2-1; D: TRBD2; size: NA; CDR3: CAISALAGGSYNEQFF; DNA: TGTGCCATCAGTGCTCTAGCGGGAGGGTCATACAATGAGCAGTTCTTC
V: TRBV18; length: 13; J: TRBJ2-5; D: NA; size: NA; CDR3: CASSPPYQETQYF; DNA: TGTGCCAGCTCACCCCCATACCAAGAGACCCAGTACTTC
V: TRBV7-6; length: 15; J: TRBJ2-7; D: NA; size: NA; CDR3: CASSLDGVPYYEQYF; DNA: TGTGCCAGCAGCTTAGACGGGGTACCCTACTACGAGCAGTACTTC
V: TRBV7-7; length: 14; J: TRBJ2-3; D: NA; size: NA; CDR3: CASSPSSGTDTQYF; DNA: TGTGCTAGCAGCCCTAGCTCCGGCACAGATACGCAGTATTTT
V: TRBV27; length: 15; J: TRBJ1-1; D: TRBD1; size: NA; CDR3: CASSGRTGVGAEAFF; DNA: TGTGCCAGCAGTGGCAGGACAGGGGTAGGCGCTGAAGCTTTCTTT
V: TRBV11-2; length: 16; J: TRBJ1-5; D: TRBD1; size: few; CDR3: CASSLDWTGSNQPQHF; DNA: TGTGCCAGCAGCTTAGATTGGACAGGGAGCAATCAGCCCCAGCATTTT
V: TRBV30; length: 14; J: TRBJ2-2; D: NA; size: NA; CDR3: CAWSKTRRAGELFF; DNA: TGTGCCTGGAGTAAGACAAGGCGGGCCGGGGAGCTGTTTTTT
V: TRBV9; length: 12; J: TRBJ2-5; D: NA; size: NA; CDR3: CASSGLEETQYF; DNA: TGTGCCAGCAGCGGACTGGAAGAGACCCAGTACTTC
V: TRBV19; length: 13; J: TRBJ2-2; D: NA; size: NA; CDR3: CASRGLSTGELFF; DNA: TGTGCCAGTAGGGGACTCAGCACCGGGGAGCTGTTTTTT
V: TRBV18; length: 14; J: TRBJ2-7; D: TRBD1; size: NA; CDR3: CASSPSRDRDEQYF; DNA: TGTGCCAGCTCACCGTCCCGGGACAGGGACGAGCAGTACTTC
V: TRBV15; length: 16; J: TRBJ1-3; D: NA; size: once; CDR3: CATSRGTEGTGNTIYF; DNA: TGTGCCACCAGCAGAGGGACAGAGGGGACTGGAAACACCATATATTTT
V: TRBV4-2; length: 19; J: TRBJ2-4; D: TRBD2; size: NA; CDR3: CASSQLRTSGGATKNIQYF; DNA: TGTGCCAGCAGCCAACTTAGGACTAGCGGGGGGGCGACCAAAAACATTCAGTACTTC
V: TRBV27; length: 15; J: TRBJ2-5; D: TRBD1; size: NA; CDR3: CASSLATGGWETQYF; DNA: TGTGCCAGCAGTTTAGCGACAGGGGGCTGGGAGACCCAGTACTTC
V: TRBV23-1; length: 20; J: TRBJ2-1; D: TRBD2; size: NA; CDR3: CASSQSWRLAGVRGGYEQFF; DNA: TGCGCCAGCAGTCAATCGTGGAGACTAGCGGGAGTAAGGGGGGGCTATGAGCAGTTCTTC
V: TRBV12-3/TRBV12-4; length: 12; J: TRBJ1-1; D: NA; size: NA; CDR3: CASSSSGPGAFF; DNA: TGTGCCAGCAGTTCAAGCGGCCCTGGGGCTTTCTTT
V: TRBV18; length: 13; J: TRBJ1-5; D: NA; size: once; CDR3: CASSPAGLEPQHF; DNA: TGTGCCAGCTCACCGGCGGGTCTAGAGCCCCAGCATTTT
V: TRBV19; length: 15; J: TRBJ2-7; D: TRBD2; size: NA; CDR3: CASSIGLALGGEQYF; DNA: TGTGCCAGTAGTATAGGACTAGCGCTTGGAGGGGAGCAGTACTTC
V: TRBV28; length: 13; J: TRBJ1-2; D: TRBD1; size: NA; CDR3: CASSLSRGSGYTF; DNA: TGTGCCAGCAGTTTGTCCAGGGGGAGTGGCTACACCTTC
V: TRBV7-8; length: 13; J: TRBJ1-5; D: NA; size: NA; CDR3: CASSPTGGQPQHF; DNA: TGTGCCAGCAGCCCGACAGGCGGTCAGCCCCAGCATTTT
V: TRBV6-5; length: 15; J: TRBJ2-5; D: TRBD1; size: NA; CDR3: CASSYSMGQQETQYF; DNA: TGTGCCAGCAGTTACTCGATGGGACAGCAAGAGACCCAGTACTTC
V: TRBV9; length: 13; J: TRBJ1-2; D: TRBD1; size: NA; CDR3: CASSVTTGDGYTF; DNA: TGTGCCAGCAGCGTTACGACAGGGGATGGCTACACCTTC